This is a list of T cell receptor beta chains from one sample in a study of T cells in Graves' hyperthyroidism and ophthalmopathy. TCRdb re-derived calls from the multiplex PCR reads in MiXCR, one entry per CDR3 protein. The sample has hundreds of thousands of distinct CDR3 sequences; more than 20% are singletons. The sequenced sample was blood. Source of these receptors: a man aged 30 to 39 with Graves' ophthalmopathy. The conserved cysteine and the conserved F or W are not part of the CDR3 here.

TRBJ2-2 TRBV27 ASSFRKAGVTAGELF
TRBJ2-5 TRBV20-1 SARGLAGGKETQY
TRBJ2-3 TRBV28 ASSFDGFGTTDTQY
TRBJ2-7 TRBV7-2 ASSLERNSYSYEQY
TRBJ1-2 TRBV18 ASSPQQGIYGYT
TRBJ1-6 TRBV15 ATRSSSYNSPLH
TRBJ2-3 TRBV27 ASSSHSTDTQY
TRBJ2-7 TRBV7-9 ASSRDREIPAYEQY
TRBJ2-7 TRBV29-1 SVEAAGEQY
TRBJ1-1 TRBV9 ASSPLNPTEAF
TRBJ2-4 TRBV28 ASRDTQGENIQY
TRBJ2-7 TRBV7-9 ASSLTADPLRAQY
TRBJ2-5 TRBV28 ASSLIAGGYQETQY
TRBJ2-1 TRBV28 ASSFAHPGGGSSYNEQF
TRBJ2-2 TRBV12-3/TRBV12-4 ATLTGTGGHTPNTGELF
TRBJ2-7 TRBV28 ANSRTGGAGHEQY
TRBJ1-5 TRBV28 ASSLDGNFQPQH
TRBJ2-3 TRBV11-2 ASTGGTTDTQY
TRBJ2-1 TRBV4-1 ASSRSGDGYNEQF
TRBJ2-1 TRBV27 ASSLAGGWEF
TRBJ2-7 TRBV29-1 SVGTGPHEQY
TRBJ2-7 TRBV2 ASSGLAGGAYEQY
TRBJ1-5 TRBV27 ASSLTIHQPQH
TRBJ2-3 TRBV20-1 SVSRTDTQY
TRBJ2-7 TRBV28 ASSLPSGTGFSYEQY
TRBJ2-7 TRBV2 ASRAASGISYEQY
TRBJ2-5 TRBV7-6 ASSPLGAGERETQY
TRBJ2-7 TRBV2 ATLMRGAKGNEQY
TRBJ2-3 TRBV12-3/TRBV12-4 ASSGLAAYTQY
TRBJ2-1 TRBV12-3/TRBV12-4 ASNTPGTREQF
TRBJ2-3 TRBV13 ASSLGRDLSDTQY